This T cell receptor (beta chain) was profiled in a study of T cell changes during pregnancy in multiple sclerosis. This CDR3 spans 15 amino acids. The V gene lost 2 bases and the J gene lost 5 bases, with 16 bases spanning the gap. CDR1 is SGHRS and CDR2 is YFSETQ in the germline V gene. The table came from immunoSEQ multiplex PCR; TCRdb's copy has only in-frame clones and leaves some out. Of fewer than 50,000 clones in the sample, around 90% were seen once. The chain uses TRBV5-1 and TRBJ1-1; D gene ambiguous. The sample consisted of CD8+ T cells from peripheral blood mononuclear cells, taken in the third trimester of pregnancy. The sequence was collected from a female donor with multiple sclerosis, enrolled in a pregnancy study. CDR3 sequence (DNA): TGCGCCAGCAGCTTCCGTGGGCCCCAAGGTACTGAAGCTTTCTTT. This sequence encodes CASSFRGPQGTEAFF.